A selection of T cell receptor beta chains follows, all from one sample in a study of blood T cells in healthy people across ages. TCRdb itself ran the 5' RACE reads through MiXCR, one entry per CDR3 protein. This table holds about 690,000 distinct CDR3 sequences, around 38% found once. The specimen was blood. Receptors originate from a man older than 75 in good health. The CDR3 runs from the conserved cysteine through the conserved F or W. The order of the fields is V gene, J gene, D gene, clone size, CDR3 DNA, CDR3 protein. D genes are given only for firm matches. Clone size appears in some rows only: once, few, many, or a class for an expanded clone.

TRBV13	TRBJ2-3	.	.	TGTGCCAGCAGCTTGACCTCGTACACTAGCACAGATACGCAGTATTTT	CASSLTSYTSTDTQYF
TRBV7-7	TRBJ2-5	.	few	TGTGCTAGCAGCTCTGACAGGCAAGAGACCCAGTACTTC	CASSSDRQETQYF
TRBV12-3/TRBV12-4	TRBJ1-5	.	.	TGTGCCAGCAGTTTAAAGGGAAAGGGGCAGCCCCAGCATTTT	CASSLKGKGQPQHF
TRBV7-2	TRBJ2-7	.	many	TGTGCCAGCAGCCCCTCCTCCGGCCTCACCTACGAGCAGTACTTC	CASSPSSGLTYEQYF
TRBV20-1	TRBJ2-5	.	.	TGCAGCCAAGGCGGTGGAGAGACCCAGTACTTC	CSQGGGETQYF
TRBV6-2/TRBV6-3	TRBJ2-7	TRBD1	.	TGTGCCAGCAGTTACTCTAGTGACAGGGTTACCGTCGAGCAGTACTTC	CASSYSSDRVTVEQYF
TRBV7-3	TRBJ2-7	.	once	TGTGCCAGCAGCGCCGGCCCTAGGGACTTCGAGCAGTACTTC	CASSAGPRDFEQYF
TRBV20-1	TRBJ2-3	.	few	TGCAGTCTTGAGACAGTAAACACAGATACGCAGTATTTT	CSLETVNTDTQYF
TRBV4-1	TRBJ2-1	.	.	TGCGCCAGCAGCCAAGTAGGGCGGCCGGTCCATGAGCAGTTCTTC	CASSQVGRPVHEQFF
TRBV2	TRBJ2-5	TRBD1	once	TGTGCCAGCAGTGAAGCGATAGACAGGGGCCGACGATACATCACTCAAGAGACCCAGTACTTC	CASSEAIDRGRRYITQETQYF
TRBV5-1	TRBJ2-1	.	.	TGCGCCAGCAGCTTGACTACCACTTACTACAATGAGCAGTTCTTC	CASSLTTTYYNEQFF
TRBV6-2/TRBV6-3	TRBJ2-7	.	many	TGTGCCAGCAGTTACTCAGGGTCCCTCGACTACGAGCAGTACTTC	CASSYSGSLDYEQYF
TRBV5-4	TRBJ2-3	TRBD1	few	TGTGCCAGCAGCCTGGAGACAGGGGACCCCACAGATACGCAGTATTTT	CASSLETGDPTDTQYF
TRBV4-3	TRBJ1-5	.	few	TGCGCCAGCGTTCCCTGGGGAGGTAGGCATTTT	CASVPWGGRHF
TRBV20-1	TRBJ2-1	.	few	TGCAGTGCTAGAGCCGACAGCTTATACAATGAGCAGTTCTTC	CSARADSLYNEQFF
TRBV11-1	TRBJ2-6	.	few	TGTGCCAGCAGCTTTCTAAGGGGGGCCAACGTCCTGACTTTC	CASSFLRGANVLTF
TRBV20-1	TRBJ2-7	.	.	TGCAGTGTTATACCTGTAGCGGAAACCTACGAGCAGTACTTC	CSVIPVAETYEQYF
TRBV20-1	TRBJ1-5	TRBD1	.	TGCAGTGCTAGAGAGACAGGGTTCGATCAGCCCCAGCATTTT	CSARETGFDQPQHF
TRBV11-2	TRBJ2-3	TRBD2	few	TGTGCCAGCAGCTGGGGACTAGCGGGGGACCTAAGCACAGATACGCAGTATTTT	CASSWGLAGDLSTDTQYF
TRBV7-3	TRBJ2-3	.	.	TGTGCCAGCAGCTTAACGAGCGCCCGCACAGATACGCAGTATTTT	CASSLTSARTDTQYF
TRBV5-1	TRBJ2-7	.	.	TGCGCCAGCAGCTCTTCCCAAGTCCCCTCAGGGTACAATGAGCAGTACTTC	CASSSSQVPSGYNEQYF
TRBV28	TRBJ2-1	TRBD1	.	TGTGCCAGCAGTTGGGACAGGGGGCTGGGTGAGCAGTTCTTC	CASSWDRGLGEQFF
TRBV5-4	TRBJ2-1	.	few	TGTGCCAGCAGCTTTCGGAAAGCGGTTTACAATGAGCAGTTCTTC	CASSFRKAVYNEQFF
TRBV12-3/TRBV12-4	TRBJ2-3	TRBD2	few	TGTGCCAGCAGAGGACTAGCGGGGGGGAGGAGCACAGATACGCAGTATTTT	CASRGLAGGRSTDTQYF
TRBV29-1	TRBJ2-3	TRBD2	few	TGCAGCGTTGAGGGGACTAGCGGGAGGTCGACAGATACGCAGTATTTT	CSVEGTSGRSTDTQYF
TRBV12-3/TRBV12-4	TRBJ2-7	TRBD1	many	TGTGCCAGCAGTTTCTTTAGGAGACAGGGGGTTGCAGACTACGAGCAGTACTTC	CASSFFRRQGVADYEQYF
TRBV27	TRBJ2-3	TRBD2	once	TGTGCCAGCAGTTTGCAGACTAGCGGGGCAACAGATACGCAGTATTTT	CASSLQTSGATDTQYF
TRBV9	TRBJ2-7	TRBD2	.	TGTGCCAGCAGCGTAGGAGCGGGGGGCTACAATGAGCAGTACTTC	CASSVGAGGYNEQYF
TRBV24-1	TRBJ2-2	.	.	TGTGCCACCAGTGATCTCCAGACAGGACCCGGGGAGCTGTTTTTT	CATSDLQTGPGELFF
TRBV5-1	TRBJ2-4	TRBD1	.	TGCGCCAGCAGCAGGACAGGGTACGATGAGCAGTACTTC	CASSRTGYDEQYF
TRBV5-1	TRBJ2-2	.	.	TGCGCCAGCAGGTTTGGGGAGAGCACCGGGGAGCTGTTTTTT	CASRFGESTGELFF
TRBV3-1	TRBJ1-6	.	.	TGTGCCAGCAGCCAAGATCTTGGATCGGCCCTCCACTTT	CASSQDLGSALHF
TRBV14	TRBJ2-1	.	few	TGTGCCAGCAGCCAAAGATTATTATCGGTTCTATCCTACAATGAGCAGTTCTTC	CASSQRLLSVLSYNEQFF
TRBV10-3	TRBJ2-1	.	.	TGTGCCATCAGTGGCGGAGACTTCTACAATGAGCAGTTCTTC	CAISGGDFYNEQFF
TRBV24-1	TRBJ2-1	.	.	TGTGCCACCAGTGATCCCGGAAGCGACTCCTACAATGAGCAGTTCTTC	CATSDPGSDSYNEQFF
TRBV18	TRBJ2-5	TRBD2	few	TGTGCCAGCTCGCCGCTAGCGGGGGATGAAGAGACCCAGTACTTC	CASSPLAGDEETQYF
TRBV7-2	TRBJ1-6	.	.	TGTGCCAGCAGCCCCGATTCATGGCGAAACTATAATTCACCCCTCCACTTT	CASSPDSWRNYNSPLHF
TRBV15	TRBJ1-2	TRBD1	.	TGTGCCACCAGCAGAGATTCCGTGGACAGGGGCTACACCTTC	CATSRDSVDRGYTF
TRBV5-6	TRBJ2-5	.	.	TGTGCCAGCAGCTTGGATACGTGGACCCAGTACTTC	CASSLDTWTQYF
TRBV25-1	TRBJ1-6	.	.	TGTGCCAGCAGTGAATATGTCGATAATTCACCCCTCCACTTT	CASSEYVDNSPLHF
TRBV9	TRBJ2-1	.	.	TGTGCCAGCAGTAAAGTGGGGCAGGGAAGGAATGAGCAGTTCTTC	CASSKVGQGRNEQFF
TRBV5-4	TRBJ1-4	.	.	TGTGCCAGCAGCTTGAGGCAGGCGGCAACTAATGAAAAACTGTTTTTT	CASSLRQAATNEKLFF
TRBV7-9	TRBJ1-2	.	.	TGTGCCAGCAGCTTAGAGGTGGACTATGGCTACACCTTC	CASSLEVDYGYTF
TRBV7-9	TRBJ2-7	.	.	TGTGCCAGCACCCGGGTAGGCCCCTACGAGCAGTACTTC	CASTRVGPYEQYF
TRBV4-2	TRBJ2-3	.	.	TGTGCCAGCAGCCAGGGCACCCGGGACAACACAGATACGCAGTATTTT	CASSQGTRDNTDTQYF
TRBV29-1	TRBJ2-5	.	many	TGCAGCGTTGCGGTAAAAGAGACCCAGTACTTC	CSVAVKETQYF
TRBV2	TRBJ2-1	TRBD2	.	TGTGTCAGCAGTGCCCCTAGCGGCAATGAGCAGTTCTTC	CVSSAPSGNEQFF
TRBV12-3/TRBV12-4	TRBJ2-3	TRBD1	few	TGTGCCAGCAGTTTGGGGACAGGGTCCACAGATACGCAGTATTTT	CASSLGTGSTDTQYF